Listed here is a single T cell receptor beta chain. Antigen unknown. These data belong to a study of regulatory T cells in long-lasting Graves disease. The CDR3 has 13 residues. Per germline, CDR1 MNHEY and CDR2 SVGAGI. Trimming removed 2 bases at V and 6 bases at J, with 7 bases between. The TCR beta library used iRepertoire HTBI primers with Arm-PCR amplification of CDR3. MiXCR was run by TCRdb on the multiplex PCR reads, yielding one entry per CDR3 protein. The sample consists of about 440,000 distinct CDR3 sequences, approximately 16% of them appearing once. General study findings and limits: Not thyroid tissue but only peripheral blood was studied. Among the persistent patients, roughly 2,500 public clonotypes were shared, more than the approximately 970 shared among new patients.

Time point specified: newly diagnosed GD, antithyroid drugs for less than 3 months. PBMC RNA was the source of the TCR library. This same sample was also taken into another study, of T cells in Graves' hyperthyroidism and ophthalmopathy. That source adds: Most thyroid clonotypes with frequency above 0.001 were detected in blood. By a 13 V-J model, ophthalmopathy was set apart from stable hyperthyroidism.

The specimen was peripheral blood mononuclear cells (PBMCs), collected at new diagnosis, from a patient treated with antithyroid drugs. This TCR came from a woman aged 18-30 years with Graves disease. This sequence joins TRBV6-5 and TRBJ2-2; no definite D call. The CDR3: CASSYGPPGELFF. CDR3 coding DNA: TGTGCCAGCAGTTACGGCCCCCCCGGGGAGCTGTTTTTT.